This entry is about one T cell receptor beta chain. Produced via immunoSEQ multiplex PCR; TCRdb's table is partial and in-frame only. The sample holds about 38,000 clones, approximately 86% seen once. This sample stems from a study of PD-L1 blockade in urothelial cancer. Study-wide context: Patients arrived having already received 0 to 3 prior chemotherapy regimens. Blood yielded a median of approximately 130,000 T cells per sample.

Time point: pretreatment peripheral blood. Trimming removed 4 bases from V and 13 bases from J, with 25 bases in between. The germline V gene encodes CDR1 MNHNS and CDR2 SASEGT. The length of the CDR3 is 15 residues. This rearrangement joins TRBV6-1 to TRBJ1-1, with a possible D match to TRBD1 (5 bases). The material was PBMCs, obtained around atezolizumab (anti-PD-L1) treatment. This receptor was identified in a man at least 80 years old with urothelial cancer. The CDR3 DNA reads TGTGCCAGCAGTGGGGGTGGGGGAGGGCCGACGTCGATTTTCTTT. Protein sequence: CASSGGGGGPTSIFF.